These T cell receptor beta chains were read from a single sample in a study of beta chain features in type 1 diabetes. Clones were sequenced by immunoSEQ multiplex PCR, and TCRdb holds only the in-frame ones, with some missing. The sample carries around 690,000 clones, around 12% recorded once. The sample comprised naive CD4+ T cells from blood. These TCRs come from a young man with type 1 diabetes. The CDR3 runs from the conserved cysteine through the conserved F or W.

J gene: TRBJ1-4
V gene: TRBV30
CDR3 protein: CAAPRRGRDEKLFF

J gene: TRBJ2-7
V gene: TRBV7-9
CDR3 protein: CASSPPGQGSYEQYF

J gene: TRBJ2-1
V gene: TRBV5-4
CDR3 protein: CASSFGTVGEQFF

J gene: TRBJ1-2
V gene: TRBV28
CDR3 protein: CASSFRPRTGNYGYTF

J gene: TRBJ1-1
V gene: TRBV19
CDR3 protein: CASSSGMNTEAFF

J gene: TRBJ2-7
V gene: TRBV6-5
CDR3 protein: CASSYSRTNYEQYF

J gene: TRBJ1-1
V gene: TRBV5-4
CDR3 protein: CASSPGQGAFEAFF

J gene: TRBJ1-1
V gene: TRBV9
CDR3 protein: CASSPRQGATTEAFF

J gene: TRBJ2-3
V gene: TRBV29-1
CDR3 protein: CSVGGRSTDTQYF

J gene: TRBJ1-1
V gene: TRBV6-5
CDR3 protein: CATSGLMNTEAFF

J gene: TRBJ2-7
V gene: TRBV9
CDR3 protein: CASSVGSSYEQYF

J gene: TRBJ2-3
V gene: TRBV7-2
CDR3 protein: CASSLRRGPSTDTQYF

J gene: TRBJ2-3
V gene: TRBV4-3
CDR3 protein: CASSQWDGRGTDTQYF

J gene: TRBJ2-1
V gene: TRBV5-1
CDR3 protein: CASSLKSGGWSEQFF

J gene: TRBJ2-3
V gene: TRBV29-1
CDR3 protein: CSVSWGDTQYF

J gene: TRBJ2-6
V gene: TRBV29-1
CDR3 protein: CSAGQGAAGANVLTF

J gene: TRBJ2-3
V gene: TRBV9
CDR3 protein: CASSVRGNTDTQYF

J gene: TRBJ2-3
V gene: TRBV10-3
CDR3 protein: CAISVGQPTDTQYF

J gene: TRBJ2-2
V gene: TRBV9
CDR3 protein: CASSVVPGGHTGELFF

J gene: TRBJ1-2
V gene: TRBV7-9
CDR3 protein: CASSPDSGGYTF

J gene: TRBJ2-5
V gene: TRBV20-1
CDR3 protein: CSARSGETQYF

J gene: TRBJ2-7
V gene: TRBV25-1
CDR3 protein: CASSFTYEQYF

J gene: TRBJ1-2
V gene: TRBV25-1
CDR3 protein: CASRSDGRYGYTF

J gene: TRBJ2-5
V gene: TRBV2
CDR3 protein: CAIRTDETQYF

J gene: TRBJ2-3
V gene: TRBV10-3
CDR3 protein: CAISYDRPTDTQYF

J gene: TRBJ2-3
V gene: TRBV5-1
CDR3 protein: CASSLALGEDTQYF

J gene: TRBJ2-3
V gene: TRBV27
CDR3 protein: CASSSTSGGAFGDTQYF

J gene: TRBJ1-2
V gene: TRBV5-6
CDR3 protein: CASSLRGGAGYTF

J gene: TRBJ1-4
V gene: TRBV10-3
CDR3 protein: CASRTGQNEKLFF

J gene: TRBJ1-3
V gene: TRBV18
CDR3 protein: CASSPSPNSGNTIYF

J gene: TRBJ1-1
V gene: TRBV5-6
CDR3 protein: CASSPAGAGGTEAFF

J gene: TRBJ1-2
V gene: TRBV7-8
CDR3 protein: CASSLAGGSVYGYTF

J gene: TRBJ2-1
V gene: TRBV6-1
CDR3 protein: CASTSDRGIFNEQFF

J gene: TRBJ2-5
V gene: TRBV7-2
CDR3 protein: CASSLVKGATGETQYF

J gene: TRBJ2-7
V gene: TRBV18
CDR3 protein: CASSPARAVYEQYF

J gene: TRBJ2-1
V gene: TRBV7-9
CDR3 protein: CASSPGTSGDNEQFF

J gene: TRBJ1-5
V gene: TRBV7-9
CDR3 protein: CASSRDRGDQPQHF

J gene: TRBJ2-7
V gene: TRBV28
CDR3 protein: CASSLGGVPYEQYF

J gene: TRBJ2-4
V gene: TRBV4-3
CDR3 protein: CASSARRGGDIQYF

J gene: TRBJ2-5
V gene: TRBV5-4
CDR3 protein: CASRFRDLQETQYF

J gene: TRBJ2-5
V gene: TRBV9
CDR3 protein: CARTTSGHQETQYF

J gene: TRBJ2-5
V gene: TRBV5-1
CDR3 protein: CASSFSRVRETQYF

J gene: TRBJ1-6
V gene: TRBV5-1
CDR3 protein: CASSLEGGNSPLHF

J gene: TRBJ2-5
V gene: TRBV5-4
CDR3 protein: CASSQAGTSGEETQYF

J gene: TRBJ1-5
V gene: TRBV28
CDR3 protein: CASTGLGVSNQPQHF

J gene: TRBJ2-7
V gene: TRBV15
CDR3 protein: CATSREPPYEQYF

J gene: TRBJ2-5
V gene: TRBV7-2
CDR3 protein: CASSPDRGQETQYF

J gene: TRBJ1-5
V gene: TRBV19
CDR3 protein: CASIIQGSNQPQHF

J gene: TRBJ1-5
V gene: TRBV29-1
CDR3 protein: CSVYLSGNQPQHF

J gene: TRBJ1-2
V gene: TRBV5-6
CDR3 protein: CASSLRPDYGYTF

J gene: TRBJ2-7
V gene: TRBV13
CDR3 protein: CASSLAGGSREQYF

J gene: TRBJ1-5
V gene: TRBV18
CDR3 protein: CASSPSQDQPQHF

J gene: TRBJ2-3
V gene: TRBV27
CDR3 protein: CASQNVGTTDTQYF

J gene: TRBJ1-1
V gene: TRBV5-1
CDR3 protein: CASSTGTEAFF

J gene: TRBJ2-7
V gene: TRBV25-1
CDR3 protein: CASSAPTGFHEQYF